This T cell receptor beta chain was found in a study of circulating CD8 cells and anti-PD-1 response in melanoma. Study-level information: Non-responders showed stable or progressive disease; responders showed complete or partial response.

Within the sample, this clonotype is large. What it binds is not known. Using around 14 ng of total RNA, TCR libraries were made with the QIAseq Immune Repertoire TCR panel. TCRdb fed the reads into MiXCR, producing one record per CDR3 protein. Among 200 to 250 distinct CDR3 sequences listed, more than 9% were seen once. Live CD3+CD8+TCRalphabeta+ cells were sorted into four subsets by PD-1 and/or TIGIT. Broader study findings: Under 8% of TRB clonotypes were shared between subsets at M1. Patients included both untreated and previously treated individuals.

The TCR was taken from a human donor with melanoma. The source was CD8+ T cells from PBMCs, collected at baseline or after one month of anti-PD-1 therapy (not recorded which).

The CDR3 DNA is TGCAGCGTTGAAGATTCGGACAGGGGTGGACAAGAGACCCAGTACTTC. This codes for CSVEDSDRGGQETQYF. The J gene is TRBJ2-5, the V gene TRBV29-1; 9 bases are a match to TRBD1. Germline loops: CDR1 SQVTM, CDR2 ANQGSEA. V lost 0 bases and J lost 2; bases outside the gene matches: 7. The CDR3 length is 16 residues.